The rows below give T cell receptor beta chains drawn from one sample of a study of regulatory T cells in long-lasting Graves disease. TCRdb independently ran MiXCR on the multiplex PCR reads; one entry per CDR3 protein. This sample yields about 350,000 distinct CDR3 sequences, of which roughly a sixth are seen a single time; roughly 29% belongs to the top ten. The same sample was also studied in work on T cells in Graves' hyperthyroidism and ophthalmopathy.

The material sequenced was peripheral blood mononuclear cells (PBMCs), taken at new diagnosis, from a patient treated with antithyroid drugs. These receptors originate from a man between 35 and 55 years old with Graves disease. The CDR3 runs from the conserved cysteine through the conserved F or W. D genes are given only for firm matches. Not every row has a clone size; where given, it reads once, few, many or a size class.

v_call	d_call	cdr3_length	clone_size	j_call	cdr3_aa	cdr3_nt
TRBV10-3	NA	15	few	TRBJ1-5	CAISESTQGYQPQHF	TGTGCCATCAGTGAGTCTACACAGGGTTATCAGCCCCAGCATTTT
TRBV20-1	TRBD1	14	many	TRBJ1-5	CSAHRQGFDQPQHF	TGCAGTGCTCATCGACAGGGGTTTGATCAGCCCCAGCATTTT
TRBV5-1	NA	14	many	TRBJ1-1	CASRPRGWRTEAFF	TGCGCCAGCAGACCCAGAGGGTGGCGTACTGAAGCTTTCTTT
TRBV5-1	NA	14	many	TRBJ2-1	CASSLRLRYNEQFF	TGCGCCAGCAGCTTGCGACTAAGGTACAATGAGCAGTTCTTC
TRBV12-3/TRBV12-4	NA	15	many	TRBJ2-5	CASSLGGAGQETQYF	TGTGCCAGCAGTTTAGGGGGGGCCGGCCAAGAGACCCAGTACTTC
TRBV18	NA	13	few	TRBJ1-3	CASEGTAGNTIYF	TGTGCCAGCGAAGGGACGGCAGGAAACACCATATATTTT
TRBV28	NA	13	many	TRBJ2-2	CASSLWGAGELFF	TGTGCCAGCAGTTTATGGGGGGCCGGGGAGCTGTTTTTT
TRBV5-6	TRBD2	16	few	TRBJ2-3	CASIRTSGGFTDTQYF	TGTGCCAGCATCAGGACTAGCGGGGGATTCACAGATACGCAGTATTTT
TRBV12-3/TRBV12-4	NA	13	many	TRBJ1-1	CASSFWRGGEAFF	TGTGCCAGCAGTTTCTGGAGGGGAGGTGAAGCTTTCTTT
TRBV5-1	NA	13	many	TRBJ1-5	CASSLGINQPQHF	TGCGCCAGCAGCCTAGGGATCAATCAGCCCCAGCATTTT
TRBV18	TRBD1	14	many	TRBJ1-5	CASSSTGGRQPQHF	TGTGCCAGCTCATCGACAGGGGGACGGCAGCCCCAGCATTTT
TRBV4-3	TRBD1	14	NA	TRBJ2-7	CASSPGQGGREQYF	TGCGCCAGCAGCCCGGGACAGGGGGGTCGGGAGCAGTACTTC
TRBV28	TRBD1	15	many	TRBJ1-4	CASSPYRGWNEKLFF	TGTGCCAGCAGTCCGTACAGGGGATGGAACGAAAAACTGTTTTTT
TRBV5-1	TRBD1	15	few	TRBJ1-4	CASSRIGTGNEKLFF	TGCGCCAGCAGCCGAATCGGGACAGGGAATGAAAAACTGTTTTTT
TRBV28	NA	15	NA	TRBJ1-5	CASSLYGYSNQPQHF	TGTGCCAGCAGTTTATACGGGTATAGCAATCAGCCCCAGCATTTT
TRBV2	NA	12	many	TRBJ2-3	CASSERSDTQYF	TGTGCCAGCAGTGAACGATCGGATACGCAGTATTTT
TRBV6-1	NA	14	many	TRBJ1-5	CASSEMVAAVLQHF	TGTGCCAGCAGTGAAATGGTCGCGGCCGTACTACAGCATTTT
TRBV20-1	NA	14	few	TRBJ1-1	CSLQGIAFNTEAFF	TGCAGTCTCCAGGGGATAGCCTTTAACACTGAAGCTTTCTTT
TRBV20-1	NA	13	NA	TRBJ1-1	CSAGRSQNTEAFF	TGCAGTGCTGGAAGGTCCCAGAACACTGAAGCTTTCTTT
TRBV12-5	NA	16	many	TRBJ1-1	CASGLIGGLANTEAFF	TGTGCTAGTGGTTTGATCGGGGGCTTAGCGAACACTGAAGCTTTCTTT
TRBV7-8	NA	15	once	TRBJ1-1	CASSLVGGRGTEAFF	TGTGCCAGCAGCTTAGTGGGGGGTAGGGGCACTGAAGCTTTCTTT
TRBV30	NA	15	NA	TRBJ2-1	CAWSVRTSSYNEQFF	TGTGCCTGGAGTGTTAGAACCAGCTCCTACAATGAGCAGTTCTTC
TRBV27	TRBD1	15	NA	TRBJ1-2	CASSWDGQANYGYTF	TGTGCCAGCAGCTGGGACGGACAGGCTAACTATGGCTACACCTTC
TRBV3-1	NA	15	few	TRBJ1-2	CASSLRQTRMGGYTF	TGTGCCAGCAGCCTAAGACAGACCCGAATGGGAGGCTACACCTTC
TRBV6-1	NA	13	many	TRBJ2-5	CASSEVVDRTQYF	TGTGCCAGCAGTGAAGTCGTCGACAGGACCCAGTACTTC
TRBV18	NA	15	many	TRBJ1-4	CASSPTGPVNEKLFF	TGTGCCAGCTCACCGACCGGGCCAGTTAATGAAAAACTGTTTTTT
TRBV2	NA	15	many	TRBJ1-4	CASSEGFGTNEKLFF	TGTGCCAGCAGTGAGGGATTCGGAACTAATGAAAAACTGTTTTTT
TRBV7-3	TRBD2	15	many	TRBJ2-5	CASSLNGGGMETQYF	TGTGCCAGCAGCTTAAATGGGGGGGGTATGGAGACCCAGTACTTC
TRBV7-2	TRBD1	14	NA	TRBJ2-7	CASSPGTGPREQYF	TGTGCCAGCAGCCCCGGGACAGGTCCTAGAGAGCAGTACTTC
TRBV6-2/TRBV6-3	NA	16	many	TRBJ1-1	CASSYSSGFMNTEAFF	TGTGCCAGCAGTTACTCGTCGGGGTTCATGAACACTGAAGCTTTCTTT
TRBV19	TRBD1	15	few	TRBJ2-1	CASSRLGRTGNEQFF	TGTGCCAGTAGTCGATTGGGGCGGACAGGTAATGAGCAGTTCTTC
TRBV6-2/TRBV6-3	NA	15	many	TRBJ2-4	CASSRPRGTKNIQYF	TGTGCCAGCAGTCGCCCGAGAGGGACCAAAAACATTCAGTACTTC
TRBV9	TRBD1	16	NA	TRBJ2-3	CASSAPRGQPTDTQYF	TGTGCCAGCAGCGCACCGAGGGGGCAGCCCACAGATACGCAGTATTTT
TRBV11-2	NA	17	many	TRBJ2-3	CASSNHRVSSSTDTQYF	TGTGCCAGCAGCAATCACAGGGTTTCGTCTAGCACAGATACGCAGTATTTT
TRBV15	NA	14	NA	TRBJ1-1	CATSSPGMVLSAFF	TGTGCCACCAGCAGCCCGGGAATGGTGTTGTCAGCTTTCTTT
TRBV5-1	TRBD1	14	few	TRBJ1-2	CASSSIGQGGGYTF	TGCGCCAGCAGCTCCATCGGACAGGGGGGAGGCTACACCTTC
TRBV28	NA	15	many	TRBJ2-4	CASRQRTGPKNIQYF	TGTGCCAGCAGGCAGCGAACAGGGCCCAAAAACATTCAGTACTTC
TRBV28	NA	15	once	TRBJ2-1	CASRKLGLSRNEQFF	TGTGCCAGCAGGAAGTTGGGACTGTCTAGGAATGAGCAGTTCTTC
TRBV12-3/TRBV12-4	NA	13	few	TRBJ1-6	CASSLGHKETLHF	TGTGCCAGCAGTTTAGGACATAAGGAGACCCTCCACTTT
TRBV15	NA	13	NA	TRBJ1-1	CATSLDMNTEAFF	TGTGCCACCAGCTTAGACATGAACACTGAAGCTTTCTTT
TRBV3-1	TRBD1	14	many	TRBJ2-3	CASSGTGVPDTQYF	TGTGCCAGCAGCGGGACAGGGGTTCCAGATACGCAGTATTTT
TRBV6-2/TRBV6-3	TRBD1	13	NA	TRBJ1-6	CASSHGQGSPLHF	TGTGCCAGCAGTCACGGACAGGGCTCACCCCTCCACTTT
TRBV6-1	NA	12	many	TRBJ2-1	CASSETGARQFF	TGTGCCAGCAGTGAAACTGGGGCAAGGCAGTTCTTC
TRBV7-2	NA	13	NA	TRBJ2-7	CASSLKTGLEQYF	TGTGCCAGCAGCTTAAAAACGGGTCTCGAGCAGTACTTC
TRBV7-2	NA	14	many	TRBJ2-1	CASSSMPGYNEQFF	TGTGCCAGCAGCTCCATGCCGGGATACAATGAGCAGTTCTTC
TRBV29-1	TRBD1	14	NA	TRBJ2-7	CSVVPGQGTYEQYF	TGCAGCGTTGTTCCGGGACAGGGGACCTACGAGCAGTACTTC
TRBV2	NA	12	many	TRBJ1-1	CASISIGTEAFF	TGTGCCAGCATCAGTATAGGGACTGAAGCTTTCTTT
TRBV12-3/TRBV12-4	NA	15	many	TRBJ2-5	CASTLGGSAKETQYF	TGTGCCAGCACTTTGGGGGGATCAGCGAAAGAGACCCAGTACTTC
TRBV11-3	NA	18	NA	TRBJ2-3	CASSDWGRRWESTDTQYF	TGTGCCAGCAGTGATTGGGGTAGACGGTGGGAAAGCACAGATACGCAGTATTTT
TRBV3-1	NA	16	NA	TRBJ2-6	CASSQARNSGANVLTF	TGTGCCAGCAGCCAAGCTCGTAACTCTGGGGCCAACGTCCTGACTTTC
TRBV25-1	NA	15	NA	TRBJ1-1	CASSDPRGAGTEAFF	TGTGCCAGCAGTGACCCTCGGGGGGCCGGGACTGAAGCTTTCTTT
TRBV28	TRBD1	16	few	TRBJ1-5	CASSGPRQGFSQPQHF	TGTGCCAGCAGTGGCCCTCGACAGGGTTTTAGTCAGCCCCAGCATTTT
TRBV20-1	TRBD1	14	many	TRBJ1-1	CSASLRQGRTEAFF	TGCAGTGCTTCACTTAGACAGGGCCGGACTGAAGCTTTCTTT
TRBV7-6	NA	13	many	TRBJ2-3	CASSISTYTTQYF	TGTGCCAGCAGCATCTCCACATATACTACGCAGTATTTT
TRBV29-1	TRBD1	14	many	TRBJ2-1	CSVDKAGQGNEQFF	TGCAGCGTTGATAAGGCGGGACAGGGGAATGAGCAGTTCTTC
TRBV12-3/TRBV12-4	TRBD1	23	NA	TRBJ1-1	CASSPDRASSPPGGGVEFTEAFF	TGTGCCAGCAGTCCCGACAGGGCCAGCTCACCCCCGGGCGGGGGCGTCGAATTTACTGAAGCTTTCTTT
TRBV28	NA	13	many	TRBJ1-1	CASSTQGRAEAFF	TGTGCCAGCAGTACCCAAGGTCGGGCTGAAGCTTTCTTT
TRBV7-2	NA	15	many	TRBJ2-4	CASSPITGGRGIQYF	TGTGCCAGCAGCCCTATAACCGGGGGGAGGGGGATTCAGTACTTC